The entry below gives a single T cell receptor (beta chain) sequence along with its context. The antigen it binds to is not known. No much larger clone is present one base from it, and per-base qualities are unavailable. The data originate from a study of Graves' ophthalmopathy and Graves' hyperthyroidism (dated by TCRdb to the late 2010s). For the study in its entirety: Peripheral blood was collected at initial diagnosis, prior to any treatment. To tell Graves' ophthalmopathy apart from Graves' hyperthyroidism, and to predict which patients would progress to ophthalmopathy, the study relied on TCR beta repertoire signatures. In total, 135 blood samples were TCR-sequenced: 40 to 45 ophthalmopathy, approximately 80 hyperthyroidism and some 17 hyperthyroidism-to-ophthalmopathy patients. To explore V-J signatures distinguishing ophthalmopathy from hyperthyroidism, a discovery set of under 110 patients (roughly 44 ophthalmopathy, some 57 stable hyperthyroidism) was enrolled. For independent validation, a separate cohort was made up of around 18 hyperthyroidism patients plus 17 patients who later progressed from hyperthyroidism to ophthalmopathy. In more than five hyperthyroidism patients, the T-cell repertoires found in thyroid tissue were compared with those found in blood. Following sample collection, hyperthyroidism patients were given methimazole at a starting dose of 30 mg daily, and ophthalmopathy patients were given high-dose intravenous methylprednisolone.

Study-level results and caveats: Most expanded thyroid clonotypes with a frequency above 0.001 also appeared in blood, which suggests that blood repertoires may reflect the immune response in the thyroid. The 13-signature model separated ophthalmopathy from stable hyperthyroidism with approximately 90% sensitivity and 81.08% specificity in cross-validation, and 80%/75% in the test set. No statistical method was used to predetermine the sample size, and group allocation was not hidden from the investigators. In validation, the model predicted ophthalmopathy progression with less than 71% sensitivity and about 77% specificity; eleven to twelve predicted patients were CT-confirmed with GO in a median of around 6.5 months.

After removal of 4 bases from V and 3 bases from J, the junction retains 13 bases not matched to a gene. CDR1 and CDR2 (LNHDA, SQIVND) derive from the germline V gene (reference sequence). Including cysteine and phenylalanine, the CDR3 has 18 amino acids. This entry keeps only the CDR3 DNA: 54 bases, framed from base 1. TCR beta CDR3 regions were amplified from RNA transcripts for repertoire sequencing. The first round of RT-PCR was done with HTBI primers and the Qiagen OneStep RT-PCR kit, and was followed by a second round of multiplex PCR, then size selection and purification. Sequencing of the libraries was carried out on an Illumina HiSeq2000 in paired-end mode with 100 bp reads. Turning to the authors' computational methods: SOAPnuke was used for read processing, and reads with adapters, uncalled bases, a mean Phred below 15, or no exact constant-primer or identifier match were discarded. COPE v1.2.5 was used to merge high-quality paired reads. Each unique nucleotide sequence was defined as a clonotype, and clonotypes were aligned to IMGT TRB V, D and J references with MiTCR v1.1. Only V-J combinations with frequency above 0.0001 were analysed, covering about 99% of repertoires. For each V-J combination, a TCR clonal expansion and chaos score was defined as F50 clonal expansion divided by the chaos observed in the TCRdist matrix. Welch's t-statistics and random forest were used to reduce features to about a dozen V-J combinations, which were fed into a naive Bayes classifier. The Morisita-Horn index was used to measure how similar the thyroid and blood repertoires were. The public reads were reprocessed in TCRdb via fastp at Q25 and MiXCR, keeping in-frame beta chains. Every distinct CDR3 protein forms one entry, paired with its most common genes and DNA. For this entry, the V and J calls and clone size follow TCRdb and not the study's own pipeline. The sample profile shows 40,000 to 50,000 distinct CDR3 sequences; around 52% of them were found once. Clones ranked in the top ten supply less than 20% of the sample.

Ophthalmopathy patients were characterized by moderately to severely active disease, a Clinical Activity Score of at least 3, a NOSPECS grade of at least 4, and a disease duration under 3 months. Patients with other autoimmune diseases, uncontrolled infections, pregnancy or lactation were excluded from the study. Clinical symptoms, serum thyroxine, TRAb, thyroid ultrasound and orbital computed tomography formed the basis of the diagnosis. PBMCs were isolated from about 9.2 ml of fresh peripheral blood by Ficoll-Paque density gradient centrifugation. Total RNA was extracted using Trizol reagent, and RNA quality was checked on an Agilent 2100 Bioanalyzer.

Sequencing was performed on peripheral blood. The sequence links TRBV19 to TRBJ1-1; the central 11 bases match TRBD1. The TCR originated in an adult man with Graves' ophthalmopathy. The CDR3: CASSTRTGGAGKDTEAFF. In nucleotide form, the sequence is TGTGCCAGTAGTACGCGGACAGGGGGCGCGGGTAAGGACACTGAAGCTTTCTTT.